These 12 T cell receptor beta chains were all obtained from the same sample, sequenced in a study of shared clonotypes between healthy human individuals. The repertoire was sequenced with immunoSEQ multiplex PCR; TCRdb's copy has only in-frame clones and lacks some. The data contain 780,000 or so clones, 72% of them singletons. Sequenced input: memory CD4+ T cells sorted from blood. Subset meaning: CD45RA-negative fraction. These TCRs come from a woman aged 30 to 39 in good health.

The J gene is TRBJ1-2, the V gene TRBV28; no reliable D call. Trimming removed 4 bases at V and 4 bases at J, with 13 bases between. Germline CDR1 and CDR2: MDHEN and SYDVKM. The CDR3 sequence is 14 residues long. DNA for the CDR3: TGTGCCAGCAGTTCTCGACGGGCACCCTATGGCTACACCTTC. Translation gives CASSSRRAPYGYTF.

The V gene is TRBV10-2, the J gene TRBJ1-1, with no clear D. Germline V gives CDR1 WSHSY, CDR2 SAAADI. This CDR3 has 12 residues. V lost 4 bases to trimming and J lost 4 bases, with 7 bases between them. This chain's CDR3 is CASSAQFTEAFF. CDR3 DNA: TGCGCCAGCAGTGCGCAGTTCACTGAAGCTTTCTTT.

The V gene is TRBV28, the J gene TRBJ1-2, with no clear D. Germline V gene data show CDR1 as MDHEN and CDR2 as SYDVKM. The ends were cut back, 5 bases at V and 2 bases at J, with 9 bases in the middle. The CDR3 is made up of 13 amino acids. The CDR3 spells CASSRAENYGYTF. The CDR3 nucleotides read TGTGCCAGCAGTAGGGCAGAAAACTATGGCTACACCTTC.

The chain employs TRBV5-1 and TRBJ1-2; the D is unclear. Germline CDR1 and CDR2: SGHRS and YFSETQ. Trimming removed 0 bases from V and 4 bases from J, with 10 bases in between. The CDR3 has 14 amino acids. CDR3 sequence (DNA): TGCGCCAGCAGCTTGGGGTTTCAGCCCTATGGCTACACCTTC. Protein sequence: CASSLGFQPYGYTF.

The CDR3 DNA follows: TGTGCCAGCTCACCACCGTCAGTGCGAGAGACCCAGTACTTC. Amino acid sequence: CASSPPSVRETQYF. This rearrangement joins TRBV18 to TRBJ2-5; D unclear. Trimming cost V 0 bases and J 4 bases, with 9 bases left between them. CDR1 is KGHSH, CDR2 LQKENI, per germline. The CDR3 length is 14 residues.

This clone has ten or more counts. The J gene is TRBJ2-7, the V gene TRBV19; D possibly corresponds to TRBD1 (5 bases). Looked up from germline, CDR1 is LNHDA and CDR2 is SQIVND (reference sequence). CDR3 size: 14 residues. Trimming pared 6 bases from V and 6 bases from J, leaving 18 bases between. This CDR3 is CASSPRAPPGEQYF. For the CDR3, the DNA is TGTGCCAGTAGCCCCAGGGCCCCCCCCGGCGAGCAGTACTTC.

This clone has just one count. The chain carries TRBV25-1 and TRBJ2-1; TRBD2 agrees at 11 bases. V lost 1 base and J lost 2; bases outside the gene matches: 4. The CDR3 is 17 amino acids. Germline CDR1 and CDR2: MGHDK and SYGVNS. This CDR3 reads CASSELIAGGPYNEQFF. In DNA form, the CDR3 reads TGTGCCAGCAGTGAATTGATAGCGGGAGGGCCCTACAATGAGCAGTTCTTC.

This clone was seen at least ten times. V gene TRBV30 combines with J gene TRBJ2-7; 9 nucleotides line up with TRBD1. J gave up 3 bases and V 3 bases, and 3 bases lay outside the gene matches. The CDR3 is 13 amino acids. CDR1 and CDR2 (germline): GTSNPN, SVGIG (reference sequence). The CDR3 spells CAWRGTGNYEQYF. The CDR3 DNA is TGTGCCTGGAGGGGGACAGGGAACTACGAGCAGTACTTC.

This clone was detected once. This sequence joins TRBV27 and TRBJ1-3; 8 nucleotides agree with TRBD1. Germline CDR1 is MNHEY and CDR2 is SMNVEV (reference sequence). V was pared by 6 bases and J by 2 bases, with 3 bases of the junction left unmatched. CDR3 length: 14 residues. CDR3 sequence: CASRRTGTGNTIYF. Written as DNA, the CDR3 is TGTGCCAGCAGAAGGACAGGGACTGGAAACACCATATATTTT.

At least ten counts were recorded for this clone. The chain uses TRBV7-9 and TRBJ1-2, with D unclear. V lost 5 bases, J lost 3 bases, and 7 bases lay in between. The germline gives CDR1 SEHNR, CDR2 FQNEAQ (reference sequence). The CDR3 runs to 12 residues. CDR3 DNA sequence: TGTGCCAGCAGCAACCGGGACTATGGCTACACCTTC. The encoded protein is CASSNRDYGYTF.

The chain carries TRBV11-2 and TRBJ2-1, with D possibly TRBD2 on 5 matching bases. Deletions cut 1 base from V and 7 bases from J, with 11 bases between. Germline assignment: CDR1 SGHAT and CDR2 FQNNGV. This CDR3 spans 14 amino acids. In DNA form, the CDR3 reads TGTGCCAGCAGCTTAGGCCAGGACTGGAATGAGCAGTTCTTC. As protein: CASSLGQDWNEQFF.

The chain combines TRBV2 with TRBJ1-2; 10 nucleotides agree with TRBD1. Germline CDR1 reads SNHLY; CDR2 reads FYNNEI. The CDR3 covers 13 residues. Trimming at V came to 8 bases and at J to 10 bases, leaving 10 bases not matched to a gene. Here the CDR3 reads CASGRDRGPFYTF. CDR3 nucleotides: TGTGCCAGCGGGAGGGACAGGGGTCCTTTCTACACCTTC. Filled out from reference TRBV2 and TRBJ1-2, the complete variable domain reads EPEVTQTPSHQVTQMGQEVILRCVPISNHLYFYWYRQILGQKVEFLVSFYNNEISEKSEIFDDQFSVERPDGSNFTLKIRSTKLEDSAMYFCASGRDRGPFYTFGSGTRLTVV.